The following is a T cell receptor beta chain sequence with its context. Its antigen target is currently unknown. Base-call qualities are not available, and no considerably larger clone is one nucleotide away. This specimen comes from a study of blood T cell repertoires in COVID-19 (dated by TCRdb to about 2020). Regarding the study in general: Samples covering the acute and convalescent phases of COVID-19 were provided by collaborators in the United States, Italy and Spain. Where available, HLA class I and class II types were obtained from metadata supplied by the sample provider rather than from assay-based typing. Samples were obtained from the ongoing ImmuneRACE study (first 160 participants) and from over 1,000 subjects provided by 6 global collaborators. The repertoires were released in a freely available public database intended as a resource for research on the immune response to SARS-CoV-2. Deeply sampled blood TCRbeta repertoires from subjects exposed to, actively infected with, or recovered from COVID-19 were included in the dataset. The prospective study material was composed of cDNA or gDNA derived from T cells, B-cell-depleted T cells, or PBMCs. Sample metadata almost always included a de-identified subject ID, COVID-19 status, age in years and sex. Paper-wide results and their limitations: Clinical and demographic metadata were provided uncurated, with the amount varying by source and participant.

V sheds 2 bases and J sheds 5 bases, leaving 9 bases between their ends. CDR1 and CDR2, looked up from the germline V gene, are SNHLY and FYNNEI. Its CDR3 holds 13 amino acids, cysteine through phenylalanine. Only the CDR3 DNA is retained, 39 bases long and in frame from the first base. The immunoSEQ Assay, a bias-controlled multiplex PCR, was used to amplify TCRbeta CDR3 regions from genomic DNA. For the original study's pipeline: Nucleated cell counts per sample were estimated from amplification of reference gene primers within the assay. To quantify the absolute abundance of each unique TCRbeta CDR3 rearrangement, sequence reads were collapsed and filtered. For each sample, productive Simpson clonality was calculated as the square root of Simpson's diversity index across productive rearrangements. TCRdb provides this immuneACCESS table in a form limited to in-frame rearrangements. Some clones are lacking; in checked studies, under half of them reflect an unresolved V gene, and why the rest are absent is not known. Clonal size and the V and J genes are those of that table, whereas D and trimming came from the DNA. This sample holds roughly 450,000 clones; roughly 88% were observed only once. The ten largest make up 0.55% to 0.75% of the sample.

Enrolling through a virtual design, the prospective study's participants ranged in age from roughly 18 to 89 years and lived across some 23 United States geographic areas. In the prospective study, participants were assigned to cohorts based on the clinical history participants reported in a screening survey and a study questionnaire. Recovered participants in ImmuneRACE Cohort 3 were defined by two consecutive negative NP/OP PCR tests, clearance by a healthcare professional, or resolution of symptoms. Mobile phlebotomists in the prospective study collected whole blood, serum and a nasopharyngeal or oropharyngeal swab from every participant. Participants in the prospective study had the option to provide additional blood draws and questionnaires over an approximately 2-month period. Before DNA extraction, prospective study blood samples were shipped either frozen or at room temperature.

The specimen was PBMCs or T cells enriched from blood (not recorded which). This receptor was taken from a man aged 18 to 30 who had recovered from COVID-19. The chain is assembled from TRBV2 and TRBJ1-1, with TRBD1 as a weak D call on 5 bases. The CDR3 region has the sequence CASSEWGRTEAFF. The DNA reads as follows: TGTGCCAGCAGTGAATGGGGCCGGACTGAAGCTTTCTTT. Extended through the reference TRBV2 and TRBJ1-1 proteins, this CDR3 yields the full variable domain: EPEVTQTPSHQVTQMGQEVILRCVPISNHLYFYWYRQILGQKVEFLVSFYNNEISEKSEIFDDQFSVERPDGSNFTLKIRSTKLEDSAMYFCASSEWGRTEAFFGQGTRLTVV.